Listed below are T cell receptor beta chains from one sample, sequenced in a study of blood T cell repertoires in COVID-19. TCRdb's table, derived via immunoSEQ multiplex PCR, lists solely in-frame clones and lacks some. This table holds 130,000 or so clones, almost 85% found once. The sequencing input was peripheral blood. These TCRs come from a man aged 60-69 years with acute or convalescent COVID-19. The conserved cysteine and the conserved F or W are not part of the CDR3 here. Part of the rows lack a size; the others show once, few, many or a class for expanded clones.

J	V	size	CDR3
TRBJ2-3	TRBV7-3	-	ASSPDRGYTDTQY
TRBJ1-1	TRBV19	-	ASSIRTGPTEAF
TRBJ2-1	TRBV29-1	-	SVDVGSGDEQF
TRBJ1-5	TRBV7-3	-	ASSLTGGDQPQH
TRBJ1-4	TRBV9	-	ASSPTGGNEKLF
TRBJ1-1	TRBV29-1	once	SVGNSGGSTEAF
TRBJ1-2	TRBV5-4	-	ASSLGTGGVGYT
TRBJ2-7	TRBV30	-	AWSATGDEQY
TRBJ2-7	TRBV3-1/TRBV3-2	-	ASSIRTGQVGEQY
TRBJ1-4	TRBV12-3/TRBV12-4	-	ASSFINEKLF
TRBJ1-2	TRBV5-6	-	ASSYDRLGYGYT
TRBJ1-2	TRBV2	once	ASRDRVNYGYT
TRBJ1-2	TRBV3-1/TRBV3-2	few	ASSGQAYGYT
TRBJ2-2	TRBV7-8	-	ASSLVTSGGANTGELF
TRBJ1-6	TRBV7-2	-	ASRAETGNSPLH
TRBJ2-1	TRBV2	-	ASNTVSGVYNEQF
TRBJ2-3	TRBV5-1	-	ASSRQASTDTQY
TRBJ1-5	TRBV10-3	-	AISEGTGTNQPQH
TRBJ2-1	TRBV27	few	ASSLLGDASRRNEQF
TRBJ2-1	TRBV5-1	-	ASSLDRGYNEQF
TRBJ2-5	TRBV5-1	few	ASSSGDRADGETQY
TRBJ2-3	TRBV27	once	ASRITGVDTQY
TRBJ2-3	TRBV27	-	ASSLRGTQY
TRBJ2-3	TRBV7-7	-	ASSLSLAPDTQY
TRBJ1-1	TRBV9	-	ASSQEQGSTEAF
TRBJ2-5	TRBV4-2	-	ASSQASGGETQY
TRBJ1-1	TRBV10-3	-	AISVGQGNTEAF
TRBJ2-3	TRBV5-3	-	ARSLSFRGTSGEETQY